What follows are 7 T cell receptor beta chains derived from one specimen sequenced in a study of glioma-infiltrating T cells after dendritic cell vaccination. Clones were read by immunoSEQ multiplex PCR, and TCRdb kept only the in-frame ones, dropping some. The profile shows about 76,000 clones, around 86% of them singletons. Sample time point: after dendritic cell vaccination, including at tumor progression/relapse. Source: blood, taken after dendritic cell vaccination. These TCRs come from a human donor with glioblastoma.

The genes are TRBV5-4 and TRBJ1-1; TRBD1 matches 10 bases. V shed 5 bases and J 4 bases; nucleotides not matched to a gene: 2. This CDR3 comprises 13 residues. Germline V gives CDR1 SGHNT, CDR2 YYREEE (reference sequence). The CDR3 bases are TGTGCCAGCAGGCGGACAGGGGGCACTGAAGCTTTCTTT. This sequence encodes CASRRTGGTEAFF.

The V gene is TRBV4-3, the J gene TRBJ2-7; TRBD2 agrees at 7 bases. Germline CDR1 reads LGHNA; CDR2 reads YSLEER. This CDR3 spans 18 amino acids. The V and J ends lost 0 bases and 0 bases, in that order; junction bases with no gene match: 11. CDR3 region: CASSQDRDSGSNSYEQYF. Here the CDR3 DNA reads TGCGCCAGCAGCCAAGATAGGGATAGCGGGTCCAACTCCTACGAGCAGTACTTC.

This rearrangement joins TRBV11-3 to TRBJ2-7; unclear D gene. Trimming shortened V by 5 bases and J by 4 bases, and 9 bases separated the two germline ends. CDR1 SGHNT and CDR2 YENEEA come from the germline V gene. The CDR3 contains 12 residues. The CDR3 DNA sequence: TGTGCCAGCAGCCCCCCCCGGTACGAGCAGTACTTC. This gives the protein CASSPPRYEQYF.

This clone appeared once. The chain couples TRBV7-9 to TRBJ2-5, with a tentative D call TRBD2 (7 bases). The CDR3 has 15 residues. The germline CDR1 and CDR2 sequences are SEHNR and FQNEAQ (reference sequence). V lost 7 bases and J 5 bases, leaving 20 bases between the germline ends. The CDR3 DNA reads as TGTGCCAGCACCCGGGCGGAGGGGGGGAGCGAGACCCAGTACTTC. This sequence encodes CASTRAEGGSETQYF. Filled out from reference TRBV7-9 and TRBJ2-5, the complete variable domain reads DTGVSQNPRHKITKRGQNVTFRCDPISEHNRLYWYRQTLGQGPEFLTYFQNEAQLEKSRLLSDRFSAERPKGSFSTLEIQRTEQGDSAMYLCASTRAEGGSETQYFGPGTRLLVL.

The chain uses TRBV10-1 and TRBJ2-5; the match to TRBD2 covers 12 bases. The CDR3 extends over 16 amino acids. The junction had 7 bases not matched to a gene; V was cut back by 3 bases and J by 5 bases. CDR1 and CDR2 (germline): WNHNN, SYGVQD (reference sequence). Written as DNA, the CDR3 is TGCGCCAGCAGTGATCCTAGCGGGAGGGCCGGGGAGACCCAGTACTTC. It codes for CASSDPSGRAGETQYF.

This sequence joins TRBV25-1 and TRBJ1-1; no clear D gene. V gave up 4 bases and J gave up 1 base, with 7 bases separating them. The CDR3 loop spans 13 amino acids. The germline gives CDR1 MGHDK, CDR2 SYGVNS. CDR3: CASSVGRNTEAFF. The CDR3 DNA reads as TGTGCCAGCAGTGTGGGGAGGAACACTGAAGCTTTCTTT.

The V and J genes are TRBV6-5 and TRBJ1-1; TRBD1 agrees at 9 bases. This CDR3 has 12 amino acids. Germline CDR1 is MNHEY and CDR2 is SVGAGI. Trimming cost V 5 bases and J 11 bases; bases outside gene matches: 6. Here the CDR3 reads CASSTRTGVAFF. The CDR3 coding sequence is TGTGCCAGCAGTACCCGGACAGGGGTGGCTTTCTTT.